This T cell receptor beta chain was recovered during a study of cytomegalovirus exposure and HLA in healthy donors. Germline V CDR1 and CDR2: SGHRS, YFSETQ. The CDR3 is 15 residues long. V lost 5 bases and J lost 2; bases outside the gene matches: 6. The PCR was carried out with 60 Vbeta primers and 13 Jbeta primers. The data were produced by immunoSEQ multiplex PCR, yet TCRdb's version contains in-frame clones alone and is incomplete. This repertoire shows 250,000 to 350,000 clones, roughly 89% found once; its top ten account for about 2%. The source of this sequence is a woman younger than 35 in good health and CMV-seronegative. The specimen sequenced was PBMCs. The chain has TRBV5-1 and TRBJ2-3, with 9 positions matching TRBD2. The CDR3 sequence is CASSLAGQFTDTQYF. As DNA, the CDR3 is TGCGCCAGCAGTCTAGCGGGGCAATTCACAGATACGCAGTATTTT.